These 26 T cell receptor beta chains originate from one sample sequenced in a study of blood T cell repertoires in COVID-19 (dated by TCRdb to between 2020 and 2021). Receptor libraries were prepared by the immunoSEQ multiplex PCR assay. TCRdb took over this immuneACCESS table, retaining in-frame rearrangements with V and J assigned. Such tables are incomplete; in checked studies, under half of the missing clones stem from an unresolved V gene, and the remainder is unexplained. The table for this sample lists around 110,000 clones; 82% of them were counted only once. Roughly 7.7% of the sample lies in the top ten. The material sequenced was peripheral blood. These receptors were collected from a man aged 70-80 years with acute or convalescent COVID-19.

This chain links TRBV23-1 with TRBJ1-1, with D tentatively TRBD1 (6 bases). TRBV23-1 is noted as an ORF with a role that remains uncertain. This CDR3 comprises 13 residues. Trimming removed 4 bases at V and 4 bases at J, with 10 bases between. CDR3 sequence reads: CASSRRGTTEAFF. Written as DNA, the CDR3 is TGCGCCAGCAGTCGCAGGGGAACCACTGAAGCTTTCTTT.

The CDR3 sequence is CASSLVTLADTQYF. The CDR3 DNA sequence: TGTGCCAGCAGCTTGGTAACGCTAGCCGATACGCAGTATTTT. This chain connects TRBV5-6 to TRBJ2-3, with a possible D match to TRBD2 (5 bases). Trimming took 0 bases from V and 6 from J, leaving 11 bases between them. This CDR3 is 14 amino acids long. The germline V gene has CDR1 SGHDT and CDR2 YYEEEE.

V usage is TRBV9 and J usage is TRBJ2-3, with a weak D call TRBD2 (6 bases). Per the germline V gene, CDR1 is SGDLS and CDR2 is YYNGEE. V lost 0 bases and J lost 6, with 14 bases in between. CDR3 size: 15 residues. CDR3 sequence reads: CASSVVGGGWDTQYF. The CDR3 DNA sequence: TGTGCCAGCAGCGTAGTGGGGGGAGGTTGGGATACGCAGTATTTT. The whole variable domain, remainder taken from reference TRBV9 and TRBJ2-3, is DSGVTQTPKHLITATGQRVTLRCSPRSGDLSVYWYQQSLDQGLQFLIQYYNGEERAKGNILERFSAQQFPDLHSELNLSSLELGDSALYFCASSVVGGGWDTQYFGPGTRLTVL.

In its sample, this clone was seen a few times. The rearrangement links TRBV20-1 to TRBJ2-3; 8 nucleotides line up with TRBD2. Per the germline V gene, CDR1 is DFQATT and CDR2 is SNEGSKA (reference sequence). The CDR3 covers 16 residues. Trimming took 3 bases from V and 2 from J; bases not matched to a gene: 10. The CDR3 region is CSASPGGRTSTDTQYF. The CDR3, as DNA: TGCAGTGCTAGTCCTGGCGGGAGGACTTCCACAGATACGCAGTATTTT.

The chain employs TRBV28 and TRBJ2-7, with TRBD2 matching 7 bases. The J segment lost 0 bases and the V segment lost 3 bases, leaving 8 bases of the junction unmatched. The CDR3 covers 16 residues. From germline, CDR1 is MDHEN and CDR2 SYDVKM. The CDR3 DNA reads as TGTGCCAGCAGTTTGGGTGGGGGGGGTTCCTCCTACGAGCAGTACTTC. It translates to CASSLGGGGSSYEQYF.

The chain uses TRBV2 and TRBJ1-6; a weak D match, TRBD1 (6 bases). Germline CDR1 and CDR2: SNHLY and FYNNEI. This CDR3 is built from 15 residues. The V end lost 2 bases, the J end lost 10 bases, and 15 bases lay between the germline ends. The CDR3 region has the DNA TGTGCCAGCAGTGAATGGGCAGGGGCAGGCTCACCCCTCCACTTT. Translation: CASSEWAGAGSPLHF.

The chain's CDR3 is CASSPRRLAGVTYNEQFF. The DNA for the CDR3 is TGTGCCAGCAGCCCAAGGAGACTAGCGGGAGTTACCTACAATGAGCAGTTCTTC. This chain links TRBV3-1 (or the pseudogene TRBV3-2) with TRBJ2-1; 12 positions agree with TRBD2. The CDR3 extends over 18 amino acids. V lost 4 bases and J lost 2; bases outside the gene matches: 9. Germline lookup yields CDR1 LGHDT and CDR2 YNNKEL (reference sequence).

This clone was seen more than once but under ten times. CDR3 sequence (DNA): TGTGCCAGCAGTAGGGGCCAGGGGAAAAAATTACGGAACACCGGGGAGCTGTTTTTT. Its protein product is CASSRGQGKKLRNTGELFF. The chain links TRBV9 to TRBJ2-2; a weak D match, TRBD1 (6 bases). CDR3 length: 19 amino acids. Trimming left V 5 bases short and J 1 base short, with 24 bases between. Germline CDR1 SGDLS, CDR2 YYNGEE.

This clone was detected once. The rearrangement joins TRBV12-3 or TRBV12-4 to TRBJ2-7; a possible D gene is TRBD1 (6 bases). V shed 10 bases and J shed 3 bases, with 16 bases lying between them. This CDR3 has 13 residues. The CDR3 DNA follows: TGTGCCATCGGAAAATCAGGGGTCTACGAGCAGTACTTC. Amino acid sequence: CAIGKSGVYEQYF.

This clone has more than one count but fewer than ten. Distinct nucleotide sequences in the sample also encode this CDR3. The chain employs TRBV9 and TRBJ2-2; possible D gene TRBD1, 6 bases. The CDR3 covers 14 residues. Germline CDR1 SGDLS, CDR2 YYNGEE. V shed 0 bases and J shed 5 bases, with 8 bases lying between them. CDR3 in DNA: TGTGCCAGCAGCGTAGCTACAGGGACCGGGGAGCTGTTTTTT. Amino acid sequence: CASSVATGTGELFF.

This chain uses TRBV6-5 with TRBJ1-2; TRBD1 aligns across 8 bases. Unmatched junction bases numbered 12, after V lost 2 bases and J lost 7 bases. The CDR3 is made up of 16 amino acids. Germline loops: CDR1 MNHEY, CDR2 SVGAGI. In nucleotides, the CDR3 is TGTGCCAGCAGTTACAGGGGATCGGGGACAGGAGGTGGCTACACCTTC. This codes for CASSYRGSGTGGGYTF.

This clone turned up a few times. The V gene is TRBV24-1, the J gene TRBJ2-2; tentative D call: TRBD2 (6 bases). Germline V gives CDR1 KGHDR, CDR2 SFDVKD. Trimming shortened V by 9 bases and J by 6 bases, and 16 bases separated the two germline ends. CDR3 length: 14 amino acids. In DNA, the CDR3 is TGTGCCACCTCGGGACTTCGAGTCCCCGGGGAGCTGTTTTTT. It translates to CATSGLRVPGELFF.

This rearrangement joins TRBV25-1 to TRBJ2-7, with a tentative D call TRBD2 (6 bases). The CDR3 covers 18 residues. Trimming left V 6 bases short and J 7 bases short, with 31 bases between. Germline CDR1 MGHDK, CDR2 SYGVNS. The CDR3 DNA reads as TGTGCCAGCAGCGCCATCCCGGGAGCGAGGTCCGTGGGGGAGGAGCAGTACTTC. Its translation is CASSAIPGARSVGEEQYF.

Note on this clone: Other DNA variants within this sample encode the same CDR3. The V call is TRBV15, the J call TRBJ1-5, with TRBD1 as a possible D gene (6 bases). V was pared by 3 bases and J by 0 bases, with 9 bases between. The V gene's germline CDR1 is LNHNV and CDR2 YYDKDF (reference sequence). The CDR3 has 15 amino acids. In DNA, the CDR3 is TGTGCCACCAGCAGGGAACAGGGTAGCAATCAGCCCCAGCATTTT. Translated, it gives CATSREQGSNQPQHF.

The rearrangement links TRBV11-1 to TRBJ2-3; perhaps TRBD1 as D (5 bases). Trimming stripped 2 bases from V and 0 bases from J, with 6 bases between. Germline V gives CDR1 SGHAT, CDR2 FQDESV (reference sequence). The CDR3 has 14 amino acids. The CDR3 is CASSLWGSTDTQYF. DNA of the CDR3: TGTGCCAGCAGCTTATGGGGCAGCACAGATACGCAGTATTTT. Variable domain in full (rest from reference TRBV11-1 and TRBJ2-3): EAEVAQSPRYKITEKSQAVAFWCDPISGHATLYWYRQILGQGPELLVQFQDESVVDDSQLPKDRFSAERLKGVDSTLKIQPAELGDSAMYLCASSLWGSTDTQYFGPGTRLTVL.

The rearrangement joins TRBV5-1 to TRBJ2-1; 9 bases fit TRBD2. J lost 2 bases, V lost 4 bases, and 13 bases had no gene match. The CDR3 is made up of 18 amino acids. The germline CDR1 and CDR2 sequences are SGHRS and YFSETQ. CDR3 region: CASSPRWTSVSTYNEQFF. The CDR3 nucleotides read TGCGCCAGCAGCCCGAGGTGGACTAGCGTCTCGACCTACAATGAGCAGTTCTTC.

The V and J genes are TRBV6-4 and TRBJ1-1; TRBD1 matches 7 bases. The CDR3 is 12 residues long. Germline values: CDR1 MRHNA, CDR2 SNTAGT. V trimming: 2 bases; J trimming: 12 bases; junction bases outside the gene matches: 6. The CDR3 region has the DNA TGTGCCAGCAGTGACCCGGGACAGACTCCTTTCTTT. It translates to CASSDPGQTPFF.

The J gene is TRBJ1-1, the V gene TRBV28; 7 bases match TRBD1. The V segment lost 8 bases and the J segment 0 bases; nucleotides outside the gene matches: 6. The germline CDR1 and CDR2 sequences are MDHEN and SYDVKM. The CDR3 has 14 amino acids. CDR3: CASRVRGLNTEAFF. The CDR3 bases are TGTGCCAGCCGAGTTAGGGGGCTGAACACTGAAGCTTTCTTT.

The V gene is TRBV24-1, the J gene TRBJ2-1; tentative D call: TRBD1 (6 bases). Looked up from germline, CDR1 is KGHDR and CDR2 is SFDVKD. Trimming took off 9 bases at V and 10 bases at J, with 15 bases between the two ends. This CDR3 region has 12 residues. The chain's CDR3 is CATGTGTREQFF. CDR3 bases: TGTGCCACCGGTACAGGGACGAGGGAGCAGTTCTTC.

The V and J genes are TRBV19 and TRBJ1-6, with a weak D call TRBD1 (6 bases). This CDR3 region has 18 residues. Deletions cut 3 bases from V and 0 bases from J, with 15 bases between. CDR1 and CDR2 from the germline V gene are LNHDA and SQIVND (reference sequence). The CDR3 loop reads CASSINGQQSSYNSPLHF. The CDR3 DNA reads TGTGCCAGTAGTATTAATGGACAGCAGAGCTCCTATAATTCACCCCTCCACTTT.

The genes are TRBV2 and TRBJ2-6; 10 bases agree with TRBD1. Germline lookup yields CDR1 SNHLY and CDR2 FYNNEI. V shed 6 bases, J shed 0 bases, and the junction held 8 bases outside the gene matches. This CDR3 spans 18 amino acids. The CDR3: CASSLYRTGGSGANVLTF. The CDR3 DNA is TGTGCCAGCAGCCTATACCGGACAGGGGGCTCTGGGGCCAACGTCCTGACTTTC.

The chain combines TRBV28 with TRBJ1-5, with D perhaps TRBD1 (5 bases). CDR1 and CDR2 (germline): MDHEN, SYDVKM. V shed 1 base and J shed 2 bases, with 9 bases lying between them. The CDR3 is 15 amino acids. This CDR3 reads CASSLSGTGNQPQHF. The DNA for the CDR3 is TGTGCCAGCAGTTTATCGGGGACTGGCAATCAGCCCCAGCATTTT.

This sequence joins TRBV7-3 and TRBJ2-2; D may be TRBD1 (6 bases). The CDR3 runs to 17 residues. CDR1 is SGHTA and CDR2 is FQGTGA in the germline V gene. Trimming pared 2 bases from V and 4 bases from J, leaving 17 bases between. The CDR3 loop is CASSLQGDRRGTGELFF. Written as DNA, the CDR3 is TGTGCCAGCAGCTTACAGGGTGACAGGCGTGGCACCGGGGAGCTGTTTTTT.

The rearrangement joins TRBV5-1 to TRBJ2-5; D is uncertain. The CDR3 runs to 15 residues. Germline-derived CDR1 and CDR2 are SGHRS and YFSETQ. The V end lost 0 bases, the J end lost 0 bases, and 9 bases lay between the germline ends. The CDR3 region is CASSLGGGNQETQYF. The CDR3 DNA reads as TGCGCCAGCAGCTTGGGAGGCGGAAACCAAGAGACCCAGTACTTC.

The chain links TRBV5-1 to TRBJ1-3; no firm D call. Trimming removed 0 bases from V and 2 bases from J, with 9 bases in between. Germline V CDR1 and CDR2: SGHRS, YFSETQ. CDR3 size: 15 residues. The CDR3 sequence is CASSLVVGPGNTIYF. Written as DNA, the CDR3 is TGCGCCAGCAGCTTGGTTGTGGGCCCTGGAAACACCATATATTTT.

This sequence joins TRBV5-1 and TRBJ2-2; maybe TRBD2 (5 bases). The CDR3 runs 15 residues. CDR1 and CDR2 from the germline V gene are SGHRS and YFSETQ. The V end was cut by 0 bases, the J end by 6 bases, with 12 bases between. The CDR3: CASSLDTRAAGELFF. CDR3 nucleotides: TGCGCCAGCAGCTTGGACACGAGGGCGGCCGGGGAGCTGTTTTTT.